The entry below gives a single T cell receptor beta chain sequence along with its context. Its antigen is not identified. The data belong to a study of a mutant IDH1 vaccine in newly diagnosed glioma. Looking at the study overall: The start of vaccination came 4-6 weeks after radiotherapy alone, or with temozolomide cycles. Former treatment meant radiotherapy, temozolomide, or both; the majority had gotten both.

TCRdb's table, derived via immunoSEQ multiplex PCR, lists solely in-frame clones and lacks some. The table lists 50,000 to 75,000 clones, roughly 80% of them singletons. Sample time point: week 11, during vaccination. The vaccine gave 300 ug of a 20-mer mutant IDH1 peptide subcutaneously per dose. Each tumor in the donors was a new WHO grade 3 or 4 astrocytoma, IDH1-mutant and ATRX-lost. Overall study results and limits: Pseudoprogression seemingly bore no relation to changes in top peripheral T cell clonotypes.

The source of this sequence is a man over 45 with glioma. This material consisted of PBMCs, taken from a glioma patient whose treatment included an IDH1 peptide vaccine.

The CDR3 spells CASSPRPGTGKGETQYF. CDR3 DNA sequence: TGTGCCAGCTCACCCCGGCCCGGGACAGGGAAGGGAGAGACCCAGTACTTC. The chain has TRBV18 and TRBJ2-5; 9 positions agree with TRBD1. J gave up 4 bases and V 3 bases, and 12 bases lay outside the gene matches. The germline V gene encodes CDR1 KGHSH and CDR2 LQKENI. This CDR3 contains 17 residues.